This T cell receptor beta chain is drawn from a study of blood T cells in healthy people across ages. The study's findings and limits: Diversity estimates drawn from one million T cells were deemed underestimates.

The germline CDR1 and CDR2 sequences are SGHTA and FQGNSA. J was trimmed by 5 bases and V by 5 bases; bases with no gene match: 6. The length of the CDR3 is 14 residues. With a J-beta primer mix and a sample-barcoded 5' primer, a second PCR ran roughly 6 to 11 cycles. Each of the cDNA molecules was tagged by a template-switch adaptor with 12 random nucleotides. A single record per CDR3 protein comes from TCRdb applying MiXCR to the 5' RACE reads. The sample carries about 2 million distinct CDR3 sequences, around half recorded once. This clonotype was observed a few times. Antigen unknown. The chain combines TRBV7-2 with TRBJ2-5; TRBD1 matches at 9 bases. This TCR derives from a woman aged 40 to 50 in good health. The sample comprised blood. In nucleotides, the CDR3 is TGTGCCAGCAGCGCGGACAGGGGAGGGGAGACCCAGTACTTC. Translation: CASSADRGGETQYF.